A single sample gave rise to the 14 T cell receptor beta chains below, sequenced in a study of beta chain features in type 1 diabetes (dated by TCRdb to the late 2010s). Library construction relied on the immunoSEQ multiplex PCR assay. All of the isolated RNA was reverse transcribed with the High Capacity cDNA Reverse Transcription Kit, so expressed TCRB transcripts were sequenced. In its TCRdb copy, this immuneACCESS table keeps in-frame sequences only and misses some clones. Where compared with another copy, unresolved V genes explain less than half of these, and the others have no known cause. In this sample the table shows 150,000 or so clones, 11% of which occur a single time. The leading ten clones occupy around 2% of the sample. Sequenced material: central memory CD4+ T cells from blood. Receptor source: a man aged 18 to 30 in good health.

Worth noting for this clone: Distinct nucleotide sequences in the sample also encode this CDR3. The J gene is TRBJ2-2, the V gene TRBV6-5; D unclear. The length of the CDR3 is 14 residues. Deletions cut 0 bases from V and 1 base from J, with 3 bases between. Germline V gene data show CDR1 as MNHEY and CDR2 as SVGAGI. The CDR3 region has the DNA TGTGCCAGCAGTTACTCCCGGAACACCGGGGAGCTGTTTTTT. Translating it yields CASSYSRNTGELFF.

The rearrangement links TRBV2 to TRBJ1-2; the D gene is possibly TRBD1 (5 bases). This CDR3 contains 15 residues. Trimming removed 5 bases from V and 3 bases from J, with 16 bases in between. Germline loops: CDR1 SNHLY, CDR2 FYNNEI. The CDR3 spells CASSSGTALDYGYTF. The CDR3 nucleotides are TGTGCCAGCAGTTCCGGGACCGCCCTGGACTATGGCTACACCTTC.

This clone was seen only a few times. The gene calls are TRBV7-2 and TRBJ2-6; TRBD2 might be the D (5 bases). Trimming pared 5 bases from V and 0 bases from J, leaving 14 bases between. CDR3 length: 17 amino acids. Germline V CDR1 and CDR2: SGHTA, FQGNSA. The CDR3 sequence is CASSVQMRASGANVLTF. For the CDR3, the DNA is TGTGCCAGCAGCGTACAGATGAGGGCCTCTGGGGCCAACGTCCTGACTTTC.

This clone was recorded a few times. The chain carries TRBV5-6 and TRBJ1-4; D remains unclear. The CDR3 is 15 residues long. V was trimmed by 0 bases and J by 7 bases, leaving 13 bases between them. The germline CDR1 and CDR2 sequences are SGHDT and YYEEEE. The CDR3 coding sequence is TGTGCCAGCAGCTTGGACAAGGGCCCGGGTGAAAAACTGTTTTTT. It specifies CASSLDKGPGEKLFF.

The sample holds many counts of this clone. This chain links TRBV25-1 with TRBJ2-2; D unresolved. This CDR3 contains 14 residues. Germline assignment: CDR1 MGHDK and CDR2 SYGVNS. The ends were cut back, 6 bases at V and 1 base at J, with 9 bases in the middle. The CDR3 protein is CASSWSENTGELFF. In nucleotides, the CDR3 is TGTGCCAGCAGCTGGAGCGAGAACACCGGGGAGCTGTTTTTT.

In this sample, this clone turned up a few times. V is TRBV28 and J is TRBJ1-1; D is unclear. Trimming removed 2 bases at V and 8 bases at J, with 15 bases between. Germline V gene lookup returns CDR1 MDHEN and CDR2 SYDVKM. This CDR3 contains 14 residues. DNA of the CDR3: TGTGCCAGCAGTTTACATAGTGGAAAAGTGGAAGCTTTCTTT. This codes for CASSLHSGKVEAFF.

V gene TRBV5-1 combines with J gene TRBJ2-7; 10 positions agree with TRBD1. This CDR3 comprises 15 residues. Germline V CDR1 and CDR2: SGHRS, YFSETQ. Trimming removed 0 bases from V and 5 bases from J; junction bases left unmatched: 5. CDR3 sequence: CASSLARQGADEQYF. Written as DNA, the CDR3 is TGCGCCAGCAGCTTGGCCAGACAGGGGGCGGACGAGCAGTACTTC. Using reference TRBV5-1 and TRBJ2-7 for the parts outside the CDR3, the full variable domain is KAGVTQTPRYLIKTRGQQVTLSCSPISGHRSVSWYQQTPGQGLQFLFEYFSETQRNKGNFPGRFSGRQFSNSRSEMNVSTLELGDSALYLCASSLARQGADEQYFGPGTRLTVT.

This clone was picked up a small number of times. The CDR3 DNA sequence: TGTGCCAGCAGTCGGGGGGTTAACCAAGAGACCCAGTACTTC. As protein: CASSRGVNQETQYF. J is TRBJ2-5 and V is TRBV6-5; 7 nucleotides match TRBD2. Germline assignment: CDR1 MNHEY and CDR2 SVGAGI. J was trimmed by 0 bases and V by 5 bases; bases with no gene match: 3. The CDR3 totals 14 residues.

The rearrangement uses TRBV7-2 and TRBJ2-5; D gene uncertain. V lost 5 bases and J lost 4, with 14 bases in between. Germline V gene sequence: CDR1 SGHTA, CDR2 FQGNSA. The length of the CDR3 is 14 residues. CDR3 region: CASSPRMAAETQYF. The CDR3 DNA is TGTGCCAGCAGCCCGCGTATGGCAGCAGAGACCCAGTACTTC.

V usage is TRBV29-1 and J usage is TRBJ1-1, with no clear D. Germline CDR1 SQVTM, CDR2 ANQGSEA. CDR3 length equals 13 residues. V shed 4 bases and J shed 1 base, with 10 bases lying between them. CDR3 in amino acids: CSVGGEWNTEAFF. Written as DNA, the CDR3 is TGCAGCGTTGGTGGGGAATGGAACACTGAAGCTTTCTTT.

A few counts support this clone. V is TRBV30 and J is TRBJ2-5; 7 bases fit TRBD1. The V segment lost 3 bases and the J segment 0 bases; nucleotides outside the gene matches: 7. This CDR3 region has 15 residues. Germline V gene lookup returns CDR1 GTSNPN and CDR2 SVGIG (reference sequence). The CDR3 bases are TGTGCCTGGAGCTCGGGACAGAGCAACCAAGAGACCCAGTACTTC. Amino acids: CAWSSGQSNQETQYF.

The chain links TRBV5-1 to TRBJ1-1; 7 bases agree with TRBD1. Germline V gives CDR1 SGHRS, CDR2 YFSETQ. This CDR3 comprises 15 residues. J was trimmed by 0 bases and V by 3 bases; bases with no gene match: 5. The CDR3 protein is CASSSTTGMNTEAFF. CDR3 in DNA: TGCGCCAGCAGCTCCACGACAGGGATGAACACTGAAGCTTTCTTT. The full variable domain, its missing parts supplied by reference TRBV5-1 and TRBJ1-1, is KAGVTQTPRYLIKTRGQQVTLSCSPISGHRSVSWYQQTPGQGLQFLFEYFSETQRNKGNFPGRFSGRQFSNSRSEMNVSTLELGDSALYLCASSSTTGMNTEAFFGQGTRLTVV.

The CDR3 sequence is CASSSPGRDTEAFF. The CDR3 region has the DNA TGTGCCAGCAGTTCCCCCGGGAGGGACACTGAAGCTTTCTTT. The genes are TRBV28 and TRBJ1-1; no definite D call. CDR3 length equals 14 residues. Trimming removed 4 bases from V and 3 bases from J, with 12 bases in between. CDR1 and CDR2 (germline): MDHEN, SYDVKM.

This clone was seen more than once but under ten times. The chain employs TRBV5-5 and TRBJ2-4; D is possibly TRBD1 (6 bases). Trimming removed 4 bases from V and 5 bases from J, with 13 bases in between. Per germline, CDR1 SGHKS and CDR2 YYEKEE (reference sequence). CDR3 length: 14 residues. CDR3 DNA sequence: TGTGCCAGCAGCCCTACAGGGTCCCAAAACATTCAGTACTTC. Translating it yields CASSPTGSQNIQYF.